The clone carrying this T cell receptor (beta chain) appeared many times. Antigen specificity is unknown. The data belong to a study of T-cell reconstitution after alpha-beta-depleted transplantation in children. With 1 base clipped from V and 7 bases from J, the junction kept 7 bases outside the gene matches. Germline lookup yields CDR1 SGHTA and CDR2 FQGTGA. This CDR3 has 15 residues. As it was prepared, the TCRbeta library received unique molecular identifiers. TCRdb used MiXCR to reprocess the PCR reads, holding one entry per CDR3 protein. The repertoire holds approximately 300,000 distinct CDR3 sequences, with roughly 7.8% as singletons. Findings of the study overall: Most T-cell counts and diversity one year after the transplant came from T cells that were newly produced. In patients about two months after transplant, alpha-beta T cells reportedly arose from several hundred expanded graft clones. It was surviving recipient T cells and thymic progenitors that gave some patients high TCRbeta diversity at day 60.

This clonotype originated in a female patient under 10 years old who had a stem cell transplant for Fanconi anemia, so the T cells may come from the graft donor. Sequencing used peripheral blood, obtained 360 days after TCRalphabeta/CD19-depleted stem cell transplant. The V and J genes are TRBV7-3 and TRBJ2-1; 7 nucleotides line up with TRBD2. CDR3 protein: CASSLSAGDLNEQFF. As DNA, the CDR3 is TGTGCCAGCAGCTTAAGTGCGGGAGATCTAAATGAGCAGTTCTTC.